The 27 T cell receptor beta chains below were found in one sample sequenced in a study of CD8 T cells in Susac syndrome. Random hexamers were used to reverse transcribe the RNA input (about 0.5 to 1 ug). TCRdb re-called the immunoSEQ multiplex PCR reads with MiXCR, one entry per CDR3 protein. The table lists around 170,000 distinct CDR3 sequences, approximately 96% of them singletons. What was sequenced was CD4+ T cells from PBMCs. These receptors were obtained from a human donor with Susac syndrome.

The V gene is TRBV9, the J gene TRBJ2-1, with 10 bases aligning to TRBD1. Trimming cost V 0 bases and J 4 bases; bases outside gene matches: 10. The germline V gene has CDR1 SGDLS and CDR2 YYNGEE. The CDR3 runs to 18 residues. CDR3: CASSVEAGQGLIYNEQFF. The CDR3 DNA is TGTGCCAGCAGCGTAGAAGCGGGACAGGGGTTGATTTACAATGAGCAGTTCTTC.

The DNA for the CDR3 is TGTGCCAGTAGTGTCCCGGGACAAAACACTGAAGCTTTCTTT. Protein sequence: CASSVPGQNTEAFF. The chain carries TRBV19 and TRBJ1-1, with D maybe TRBD1 (6 bases). The germline gives CDR1 LNHDA, CDR2 SQIVND (reference sequence). V gave up 5 bases and J gave up 2 bases, with 12 bases separating them. The length of the CDR3 is 14 residues.

This chain connects TRBV6-4 to TRBJ1-6; D is unclear. The CDR3 runs 13 residues. Germline values: CDR1 MRHNA, CDR2 SNTAGT. The V end was cut by 3 bases, the J end by 8 bases, with 8 bases between. CDR3 loop: CASSETADSPLHF. As DNA, the CDR3 is TGTGCCAGCAGTGAGACGGCGGATTCACCCCTCCACTTT.

This chain uses TRBV9 with TRBJ2-3, with 8 nucleotides matching TRBD2. Trimming removed 0 bases from V and 0 bases from J; junction bases left unmatched: 15. The CDR3 has 20 residues. Germline loops: CDR1 SGDLS, CDR2 YYNGEE. The CDR3 region is CASSVASYRGGVSSTDTQYF. The CDR3 coding sequence is TGTGCCAGCAGCGTAGCGTCTTATCGGGGGGGAGTCTCTAGCACAGATACGCAGTATTTT.

The chain links TRBV20-1 to TRBJ2-1; 8 bases fit TRBD2. V trimming: 2 bases; J trimming: 5 bases; junction bases outside the gene matches: 8. Germline CDR1 DFQATT, CDR2 SNEGSKA (reference sequence). This CDR3 has 15 residues. The CDR3 loop reads CSARRGGLGDNEQFF. DNA of the CDR3: TGCAGTGCTAGACGCGGGGGGCTGGGGGACAATGAGCAGTTCTTC.

J is TRBJ2-1 and V is TRBV9; possible D gene TRBD1, 5 bases. Germline V gene data show CDR1 as SGDLS and CDR2 as YYNGEE. The CDR3 spans 15 residues. V lost 0 bases to trimming and J lost 2 bases, with 9 bases between them. CDR3 amino acids: CASSVEGQAYNEQFF. CDR3 DNA sequence: TGTGCCAGCAGCGTAGAGGGGCAAGCCTACAATGAGCAGTTCTTC.

The chain links TRBV9 to TRBJ2-7; possible D gene TRBD2, 5 bases. CDR1 SGDLS and CDR2 YYNGEE come from the germline V gene. Trimming left V 0 bases short and J 2 bases short, with 12 bases between. This CDR3 spans 15 amino acids. The CDR3 region is CASSVGSETTYEQYF. CDR3 DNA: TGTGCCAGCAGCGTAGGCTCAGAGACTACCTACGAGCAGTACTTC.

The chain couples TRBV9 to TRBJ1-5; D unresolved. The V gene lost 0 bases and the J gene lost 4 bases, with 5 bases spanning the gap. Germline CDR1 and CDR2: SGDLS and YYNGEE. There are 13 residues in the CDR3. The CDR3 loop reads CASSVDPNQPQHF. CDR3 sequence (DNA): TGTGCCAGCAGCGTAGACCCAAATCAGCCCCAGCATTTT. Full variable domain (rest looked up from reference TRBV9 and TRBJ1-5): DSGVTQTPKHLITATGQRVTLRCSPRSGDLSVYWYQQSLDQGLQFLIQYYNGEERAKGNILERFSAQQFPDLHSELNLSSLELGDSALYFCASSVDPNQPQHFGDGTRLSIL.

The chain couples TRBV3-1 to TRBJ1-3; D not resolved. The germline V and J ends were trimmed by 4 bases and 0 bases, with 19 bases remaining between them. CDR1 is LGHDT, CDR2 YNNKEL, per germline (reference sequence). The CDR3 loop spans 18 amino acids. The CDR3 region has the DNA TGTGCCAGCAGCCGACCTGACCATGATACTTTCTCTGGAAACACCATATATTTT. Its translation is CASSRPDHDTFSGNTIYF.

This clonotype is a singleton in its sample. The rearrangement joins TRBV6-2 or TRBV6-3 to TRBJ1-1, with D possibly matching TRBD1 (5 bases). CDR3 length: 12 amino acids. Looked up from germline, CDR1 is MNHEY and CDR2 is SVGEGT. With 6 bases removed from V and 0 bases from J, the gap between germline ends came to 5 bases. CDR3 bases: TGTGCCAGCAGGACAGTGAACACTGAAGCTTTCTTT. Its translation: CASRTVNTEAFF.

The chain uses TRBV5-4 and TRBJ1-4; 7 bases align to TRBD1. Germline V lookup: CDR1 SGHNT, CDR2 YYREEE (reference sequence). Trimming at V came to 0 bases and at J to 4 bases, leaving 6 bases not matched to a gene. CDR3 size: 16 residues. CDR3 loop: CASSLGGQSLNEKLFF. In DNA, the CDR3 is TGTGCCAGCAGCTTGGGGGGACAGAGCCTTAATGAAAAACTGTTTTTT.

The V gene is TRBV4-3, the J gene TRBJ2-3; 11 bases are shared with TRBD2. In germline, CDR1 is LGHNA, CDR2 YSLEER. The CDR3 has 17 amino acids. Losses at the gene ends were 0 bases for V and 4 bases for J; bases not matched to a gene: 6. The CDR3 DNA reads TGCGCCAGCAGCCAAGATAATAGCGGGGGGGCCCCAGATACGCAGTATTTT. This encodes CASSQDNSGGAPDTQYF.

This chain uses TRBV6-6 with TRBJ2-1, with D perhaps TRBD1 or TRBD2 (5 bases each). Per germline, CDR1 MNHNY and CDR2 SVGAGI (reference sequence). The ends were cut back, 2 bases at V and 4 bases at J, with 15 bases in the middle. The CDR3 extends over 16 amino acids. The CDR3 region has the DNA TGTGCCAGCAGTTACCGAGGGGTCCCGGGTTACAATGAGCAGTTCTTC. Residues: CASSYRGVPGYNEQFF.

The gene calls are TRBV2 and TRBJ1-6; no clear D gene. The CDR3 totals 16 residues. In germline, CDR1 is SNHLY, CDR2 FYNNEI. V lost 4 bases and J 0 bases, leaving 10 bases between the germline ends. CDR3 loop: CASSAGGSSYNSPLHF. The CDR3, as DNA: TGTGCCAGCAGTGCGGGAGGGTCCTCCTATAATTCACCCCTCCACTTT.

This clonotype was recorded a few times. The genes are TRBV12-3 or TRBV12-4 and TRBJ1-1, with D possibly being TRBD1 (6 bases). This CDR3 has 14 amino acids. V was trimmed by 1 base and J by 3 bases, leaving 9 bases between them. The CDR3 DNA reads TGTGCCAGCAGTTTAGAGGGGGGGTACACTGAAGCTTTCTTT. Protein: CASSLEGGYTEAFF.

V is TRBV30 and J is TRBJ1-5, with D unclear. CDR3 length equals 14 residues. CDR1 is GTSNPN, CDR2 SVGIG, per germline (reference sequence). Trimming removed 0 bases from V and 6 bases from J, with 12 bases in between. This CDR3 reads CAWSVSGPGQPQHF. The DNA of the CDR3 is TGTGCCTGGAGTGTTAGTGGGCCAGGTCAGCCCCAGCATTTT. The full variable domain, rest sourced from reference TRBV30 and TRBJ1-5, is SQTIHQWPATLVQPVGSPLSLECTVEGTSNPNLYWYRQAAGRGLQLLFYSVGIGQISSEVPQNLSASRPQDRQFILSSKKLLLSDSGFYLCAWSVSGPGQPQHFGDGTRLSIL.

Here the CDR3 reads CASSDNPGPQHF. The CDR3 DNA is TGTGCCAGCAGTGACAATCCGGGGCCCCAGCATTTT. The V and J genes are TRBV28 and TRBJ1-5; D not certain. CDR3 length: 12 residues. From germline, CDR1 is MDHEN and CDR2 SYDVKM. V shed 5 bases and J shed 9 bases, with 11 bases lying between them. Variable domain in full (rest from reference TRBV28 and TRBJ1-5): DVKVTQSSRYLVKRTGEKVFLECVQDMDHENMFWYRQDPGLGLRLIYFSYDVKMKEKGDIPEGYSVSREKKERFSLILESASTNQTSMYLCASSDNPGPQHFGDGTRLSIL.

This chain joins TRBV12-3 or TRBV12-4 and TRBJ2-5; 14 positions agree with TRBD2. The CDR3 totals 16 residues. V lost 6 bases to trimming and J lost 5 bases; unmatched junction nucleotides: 8. For the CDR3, the DNA is TGTGCCAGCAGCCCCCGACTAGCGGGGGGGAGGGAGACCCAGTACTTC. Translated: CASSPRLAGGRETQYF.

The chain has TRBV7-9 and TRBJ1-1; no reliable D call. CDR1 is SEHNR and CDR2 is FQNEAQ in the germline V gene (reference sequence). There are 13 residues in the CDR3. V shed 5 bases and J shed 8 bases, with 15 bases lying between them. The CDR3 DNA reads as TGTGCCAGCAGCGACCTCCTCGGTGCCGAAGCTTTCTTT. Its translation is CASSDLLGAEAFF.

V usage is TRBV5-1 and J usage is TRBJ2-3; TRBD1 aligns across 9 bases. Losses at the gene ends were 4 bases for V and 7 bases for J; bases not matched to a gene: 7. The CDR3 runs to 14 residues. Germline assignment: CDR1 SGHRS and CDR2 YFSETQ. Written as DNA, the CDR3 is TGCGCCAGCAGCCTCGGGACAGGGCTAAATACGCAGTATTTT. Translating it yields CASSLGTGLNTQYF. The full variable domain, with the rest looked up from reference TRBV5-1 and TRBJ2-3, is KAGVTQTPRYLIKTRGQQVTLSCSPISGHRSVSWYQQTPGQGLQFLFEYFSETQRNKGNFPGRFSGRQFSNSRSEMNVSTLELGDSALYLCASSLGTGLNTQYFGPGTRLTVL.

The V call is TRBV12-5, the J call TRBJ2-1, with D possibly being TRBD2 (6 bases). The V gene's germline CDR1 is LGHNT and CDR2 FRNRAP. CDR3 size: 13 residues. V dropped 5 bases and J dropped 10 bases, with 15 bases sitting between them. CDR3 sequence (DNA): TGTGCTAGTGGTACACCAAACGGGGGAGAGCAGTTCTTC. Protein sequence: CASGTPNGGEQFF. Looking up the rest from reference TRBV12-5 and TRBJ2-1 gives the full variable domain: DARVTQTPRHKVTEMGQEVTMRCQPILGHNTVFWYRQTMMQGLELLAYFRNRAPLDDSGMPKDRFSAEMPDATLATLKIQPSEPRDSAVYFCASGTPNGGEQFFGPGTRLTVL.

This clonotype was seen just once. The V and J genes are TRBV3-1 and TRBJ1-2, with 9 bases fitting TRBD1. This CDR3 is built from 15 residues. V shed 3 bases, J shed 7 bases, and the junction held 9 bases outside the gene matches. Germline CDR1 LGHDT, CDR2 YNNKEL (reference sequence). The CDR3 DNA reads as TGTGCCAGCAGCCATTTCGGACAGGGGATGGGTGGCTACACCTTC. Protein product: CASSHFGQGMGGYTF.

This rearrangement joins TRBV14 to TRBJ2-1; weak D call: TRBD2 (5 bases). The CDR3 consists of 14 residues. V lost 3 bases, J lost 6 bases, and 12 bases lay in between. In germline, CDR1 is SGHDN, CDR2 FVKESK. The CDR3 DNA is TGTGCCAGCAGCCAGTGGACTGGGGTCAATGAGCAGTTCTTC. Protein sequence: CASSQWTGVNEQFF. The variable domain in full, completed from reference TRBV14 and TRBJ2-1, reads EAGVTQFPSHSVIEKGQTVTLRCDPISGHDNLYWYRRVMGKEIKFLLHFVKESKQDESGMPNNRFLAERTGGTYSTLKVQPAELEDSGVYFCASSQWTGVNEQFFGPGTRLTVL.

This clonotype has a single count. The V call is TRBV27, the J call TRBJ2-1, with a tentative D call TRBD1 (5 bases). Germline V gene data show CDR1 as MNHEY and CDR2 as SMNVEV (reference sequence). Trimming took 1 base from V and 0 from J, leaving 13 bases between them. The CDR3 runs to 17 residues. The CDR3 nucleotides are TGTGCCAGCAGTTTATGGGCAAGGGGCAGCTCCTACAATGAGCAGTTCTTC. Translated, it gives CASSLWARGSSYNEQFF.

This clonotype was seen only once. The chain links TRBV6-5 to TRBJ1-2; D ambiguous. This CDR3 comprises 14 residues. V gave up 5 bases and J gave up 6 bases, with 16 bases separating them. Germline CDR1 is MNHEY and CDR2 is SVGAGI. CDR3 nucleotide sequence: TGTGCCAGCAGTCCCCGATGGGCCTGGGATGGCTACACCTTC. Translating gives CASSPRWAWDGYTF.

CDR3 coding DNA: TGTGCCATCAGGGGCGGACAGGGAAACTACGAGCAGTACTTC. Its translation: CAIRGGQGNYEQYF. The V gene is TRBV10-3, the J gene TRBJ2-7, with 8 bases fitting TRBD1. Trimming took 6 bases from V and 3 from J; bases not matched to a gene: 7. The CDR3 sequence is 14 residues long. The germline V gene has CDR1 ENHRY and CDR2 SYGVKD.

The chain is built from TRBV10-3 and TRBJ1-1; no clear D gene. The CDR3 length is 14 residues. Trimming pared 5 bases from V and 5 bases from J, leaving 15 bases between. Germline V CDR1 and CDR2: ENHRY, SYGVKD. The CDR3 spells CAISQAGLGTEAFF. CDR3 in DNA: TGTGCCATCAGTCAGGCCGGGTTGGGGACTGAAGCTTTCTTT.